This T cell receptor beta chain emerged from a study of blood T cell repertoires in COVID-19. Measured with immunoSEQ multiplex PCR; TCRdb has only the in-frame clones, and not every one. This table has around 400,000 clones, over 85% appearing once. Germline V gene lookup returns CDR1 SGHRS and CDR2 YFSETQ. The length of the CDR3 is 17 residues. V dropped 0 bases and J dropped 3; count of bases not matched to a gene: 10. The chain combines TRBV5-1 with TRBJ2-3; 7 bases fit TRBD2. This sequence originates from a woman in her thirties who had recovered from COVID-19. The source material was PBMCs or T cells enriched from blood (not recorded which). Written as DNA, the CDR3 is TGCGCCAGCAGCTTGGGGCGTCGGGGCGGGAGAACAGATACGCAGTATTTT. Protein sequence: CASSLGRRGGRTDTQYF.